These T cell receptor beta chains were read from a single sample in a study of shared clonotypes between healthy human individuals. Some clones are missing from TCRdb's copy, which holds only in-frame ones; the method was immunoSEQ multiplex PCR. The table has approximately 2.3 million clones, over 85% seen once; the top ten hold 0.39%. The specimen sequenced was naive CD4+ T cells from PBMCs. Receptor source: a man aged 18 to 29 in good health. Some clones in this sample may be carry-over from other donors' samples. Each CDR3 is given with its conserved first and last residue. A D gene is named only where the DNA matches it firmly. Only part of the rows carry a size: once, few, many, or a class if the clone is expanded.

J gene	V gene	clone size	D gene	CDR3 protein	CDR3 DNA
TRBJ2-1	TRBV7-3	NA	TRBD2	CASARGRGDNEQFF	TGTGCCTCAGCCCGCGGGAGGGGTGACAATGAGCAGTTCTTC
TRBJ1-1	TRBV10-3	NA	NA	CAISESQGRNTEAFF	TGTGCCATCAGTGAGTCCCAGGGGCGGAACACTGAAGCTTTCTTT
TRBJ2-2	TRBV6-5	NA	NA	CASSDFRGTGELFF	TGTGCCAGCAGCGACTTTCGGGGGACCGGGGAGCTGTTTTTT
TRBJ2-5	TRBV5-1	NA	NA	CASSLIQSGGETQYF	TGCGCCAGCAGCTTGATCCAGTCCGGAGGCGAGACCCAGTACTTC
TRBJ2-1	TRBV4-3	NA	NA	CASSQAGNEQFF	TGCGCCAGCAGCCAAGCGGGCAATGAGCAGTTCTTC
TRBJ2-7	TRBV7-9	once	NA	CASSSPHSYEQYF	TGTGCCAGCAGCTCCCCCCACTCCTACGAGCAGTACTTC
TRBJ2-1	TRBV6-1	NA	NA	CASSKGGYYNEQFF	TGTGCCAGCAGCAAGGGGGGCTACTACAATGAGCAGTTCTTC
TRBJ2-3	TRBV5-1	NA	TRBD2	CASSFVWTSASDTQYF	TGCGCCAGCAGCTTTGTCTGGACTAGCGCTTCTGATACGCAGTATTTT
TRBJ2-3	TRBV7-2	once	NA	CASSLVLTDTQYF	TGTGCCAGCAGCTTAGTACTGACAGATACGCAGTATTTT
TRBJ2-1	TRBV29-1	NA	TRBD2	CSVETGGGRNYNEQFF	TGCAGCGTGGAGACGGGGGGCGGGAGGAATTACAATGAGCAGTTCTTC
TRBJ2-1	TRBV5-1	NA	TRBD2	CASSLGSSGRGNEQFF	TGCGCCAGCAGCTTGGGAAGTAGCGGGAGAGGTAATGAGCAGTTCTTC
TRBJ2-2	TRBV11-2	NA	NA	CASSLETGELFF	TGTGCCAGCAGCTTAGAGACCGGGGAGCTGTTTTTT
TRBJ2-2	TRBV6-1	NA	NA	CASSPGTANTGELFF	TGTGCCAGCAGTCCCGGGACTGCGAACACCGGGGAGCTGTTTTTT
TRBJ2-6	TRBV5-1	NA	NA	CASSLVGGISGANVLTF	TGCGCCAGCAGCTTGGTCGGAGGGATCTCCGGGGCCAACGTCCTGACTTTC
TRBJ1-2	TRBV10-3	once	NA	CAIGLPGVANYGYTF	TGTGCCATCGGACTCCCTGGCGTAGCTAACTATGGCTACACCTTC
TRBJ2-2	TRBV28	NA	NA	CASGGTVNTGELFF	TGTGCCAGCGGGGGGACAGTAAACACCGGGGAGCTGTTTTTT
TRBJ1-1	TRBV29-1	NA	NA	CSVDVDYTEAFF	TGCAGCGTTGATGTGGATTACACTGAAGCTTTCTTT
TRBJ1-2	TRBV28	NA	TRBD1	CASRGQGAQGDYGYTF	TGTGCCAGCAGGGGACAGGGGGCGCAGGGGGACTATGGCTACACCTTC
TRBJ2-2	TRBV2	NA	NA	CASSEGGPFTGELFF	TGTGCCAGCAGTGAGGGGGGGCCGTTCACCGGGGAGCTGTTTTTT
TRBJ1-2	TRBV2	NA	TRBD1	CASSEDGQGEDGYTF	TGTGCCAGCAGTGAAGACGGTCAGGGGGAAGATGGCTACACCTTC
TRBJ2-7	TRBV27	NA	TRBD2	CASSFKRESHEQYF	TGTGCCAGCAGTTTTAAGCGGGAGTCTCACGAGCAGTACTTC
TRBJ2-7	TRBV6-1	NA	TRBD2	CASSEAGLAAYEQYF	TGTGCCAGCAGTGAAGCGGGTCTAGCGGCCTACGAGCAGTACTTC
TRBJ1-2	TRBV11-1	NA	NA	CASSPGHRGYTF	TGTGCCAGCAGCCCAGGACACAGGGGCTACACCTTC
TRBJ1-3	TRBV28	NA	NA	CASSLGGLGGNTIYF	TGTGCCAGCAGTTTAGGGGGACTCGGCGGAAACACCATATATTTT
TRBJ1-4	TRBV20-1	few	NA	CSASSRVELFF	TGCAGTGCTAGTTCTCGAGTCGAACTGTTTTTT
TRBJ2-7	TRBV6-6	NA	NA	CASSNLVYEQYF	TGTGCCAGCAGTAATCTCGTTTACGAGCAGTACTTC
TRBJ2-7	TRBV5-1	NA	NA	CASSPEGRGAYEQYF	TGCGCCAGCAGCCCCGAGGGGCGGGGCGCCTACGAGCAGTACTTC
TRBJ2-1	TRBV7-2	NA	NA	CASSLLGRDNEQFF	TGTGCCAGCAGCCTTCTCGGACGGGACAATGAGCAGTTCTTC
TRBJ1-1	TRBV28	NA	NA	CASSLFGSGARHPIAFF	TGTGCCAGCAGTTTATTCGGCTCGGGGGCCCGGCATCCTATCGCTTTCTTT
TRBJ2-3	TRBV5-1	NA	TRBD2	CASSRLAPSSTDTQYF	TGCGCCAGCAGCCGACTAGCGCCGTCTAGCACAGATACGCAGTATTTT
TRBJ1-5	TRBV19	once	NA	CASSIPSQGKEGHQPQHF	TGTGCCAGTAGTATTCCTTCTCAGGGAAAGGAGGGCCATCAGCCCCAGCATTTT